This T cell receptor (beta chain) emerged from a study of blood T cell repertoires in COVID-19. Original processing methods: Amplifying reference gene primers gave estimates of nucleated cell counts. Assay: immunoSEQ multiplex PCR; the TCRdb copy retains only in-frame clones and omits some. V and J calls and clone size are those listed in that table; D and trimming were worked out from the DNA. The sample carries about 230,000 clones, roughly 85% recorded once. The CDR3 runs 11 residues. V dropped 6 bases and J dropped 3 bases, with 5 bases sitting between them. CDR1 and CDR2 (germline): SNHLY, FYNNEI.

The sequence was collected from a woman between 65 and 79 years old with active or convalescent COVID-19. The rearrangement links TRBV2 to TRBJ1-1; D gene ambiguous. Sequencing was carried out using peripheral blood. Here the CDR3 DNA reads TGTGCCAGCAGGCCGGACACTGAAGCTTTCTTT. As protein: CASRPDTEAFF.